Reported below is one T cell receptor (beta chain). The second PCR ran about 6 to 12 cycles with a sample-barcoded 5' primer and J-beta primers. The template-switch adaptor was a 5' adaptor with 12 random nucleotides. It tagged each cDNA molecule. TCRdb re-called the 5' RACE reads with MiXCR, one entry per CDR3 protein. This sample carries around 1,000,000 distinct CDR3 sequences, less than 25% of them seen once, and the ten largest clones take around 0.7%. These data belong to a study of blood T cells in healthy people across ages. Peripheral blood from each donor was collected in a volume of 9.5 to 10 milliliters. The CDR3 covers 13 residues. CDR1 is SEHNR and CDR2 is FQNEAQ in the germline V gene (reference sequence). The same sample was also studied in work on T cells of mothers and their children. This second study says: Per child, 2.5 million to 3.5 million TCR beta CDR3 reads were obtained, against over 9 million per mother.

The chain links TRBV7-9 to TRBJ2-5; no reliable D call. The assigned J gene may be wrong: the sequence end matches TRBJ2-7 better. The receptor comes from a girl between 2 and 10 years old in good health. Sequencing used blood. The DNA for the CDR3 is TGTGCCAGCTCTGCCAGGACCTCCTACGAGCAGTACTTC. As protein: CASSARTSYEQYF.